The 9 T cell receptor beta chains reported below all come from one sample, sequenced in a study of blood T cell repertoires in COVID-19. Clones were read by immunoSEQ multiplex PCR, and TCRdb kept only the in-frame ones, dropping some. The sample includes over 200,000 clones, about 80% seen only once; the top ten take around 1.8%. Sequencing was done on a sample of PBMCs or T cells enriched from blood (not recorded which). All receptors come from a man in his fifties or sixties who had recovered from COVID-19.

The chain uses TRBV18 and TRBJ2-7, with TRBD1 identical over 9 bases. Germline-derived CDR1 and CDR2 are KGHSH and LQKENI. This CDR3 comprises 15 residues. Trimming at V came to 3 bases and at J to 5 bases, leaving 8 bases not matched to a gene. CDR3 nucleotides: TGTGCCAGCTCACCCTACAGACAGGGGGTCAACGAGCAGTACTTC. Residues: CASSPYRQGVNEQYF.

This clone appeared a single time. The chain uses TRBV6-5 and TRBJ2-2; 8 nucleotides line up with TRBD1. J lost 7 bases, V lost 4 bases, and 11 bases had no gene match. Looked up from germline, CDR1 is MNHEY and CDR2 is SVGAGI. This CDR3 is built from 16 residues. CDR3 protein: CASSFSDRVGGGELFF. Written as DNA, the CDR3 is TGTGCCAGCAGTTTTTCGGACAGGGTGGGCGGCGGGGAGCTGTTTTTT.

The V gene is TRBV2, the J gene TRBJ1-1; tentative D call: TRBD1 (5 bases). Trimming cost V 7 bases and J 6 bases, with 12 bases left between them. Looked up from germline, CDR1 is SNHLY and CDR2 is FYNNEI. This CDR3 contains 12 residues. The CDR3 nucleotides are TGTGCCAGCAAACAGGTATGGGCTGAAGCTTTCTTT. Translating it yields CASKQVWAEAFF.

The rearrangement uses TRBV7-8 and TRBJ2-4; unclear D gene. CDR3 length: 15 residues. Deletions cut 5 bases from V and 0 bases from J, with 11 bases between. Germline CDR1 SGHVS, CDR2 FQNEAQ. DNA of the CDR3: TGTGCCAGCAGCAGAACAGAACTAGCCAAAAACATTCAGTACTTC. Its protein is CASSRTELAKNIQYF.

The chain uses TRBV7-9 and TRBJ2-5; 7 bases are a match to TRBD1. CDR1 and CDR2 (germline): SEHNR, FQNEAQ (reference sequence). V lost 5 bases and J lost 3; bases outside the gene matches: 3. The CDR3 extends over 13 amino acids. The CDR3 coding sequence is TGTGCCAGCAGCGACACAGGGGAAGAGACCCAGTACTTC. The encoded protein is CASSDTGEETQYF.

The chain uses TRBV19 and TRBJ2-5; 11 nucleotides match TRBD2. With V trimmed by 6 bases and J by 2 bases, 8 bases remained unmatched. This CDR3 contains 16 residues. Germline values: CDR1 LNHDA, CDR2 SQIVND (reference sequence). The CDR3 sequence is CASRTTLAGEQETQYF. CDR3 nucleotides: TGTGCCAGTAGAACCACACTAGCGGGGGAGCAAGAGACCCAGTACTTC.

The rearrangement links TRBV3-1 (or the pseudogene TRBV3-2) to TRBJ1-1; 8 positions match TRBD1. Per germline, CDR1 LGHDT and CDR2 YNNKEL (reference sequence). Unmatched junction bases numbered 2, after V lost 2 bases and J lost 3 bases. This CDR3 has 14 amino acids. As DNA, the CDR3 is TGTGCCAGCAGCCAAACGGACAGGGACACTGAAGCTTTCTTT. Translation: CASSQTDRDTEAFF.

This rearrangement joins TRBV10-3 to TRBJ2-5, with TRBD2 matching over 10 bases. The CDR3 has 14 residues. V shed 6 bases and J 3 bases; nucleotides not matched to a gene: 4. Germline V CDR1 and CDR2: ENHRY, SYGVKD. The CDR3 region is CAIRSGGGEETQYF. The DNA for the CDR3 is TGTGCCATCAGGAGCGGGGGGGGCGAAGAGACCCAGTACTTC.

V is TRBV27 and J is TRBJ2-7; D may be TRBD2 (7 bases). V was clipped by 5 bases and J by 2 bases, with 13 bases between them. The CDR3 has 14 amino acids. The germline gives CDR1 MNHEY, CDR2 SMNVEV (reference sequence). CDR3 in amino acids: CASSPRGATYEQYF. In DNA form, the CDR3 reads TGTGCCAGCAGTCCCCGGGGGGCAACCTACGAGCAGTACTTC.